This T cell receptor (beta chain) was sequenced for a study of molecular identifiers for immune sequencing clone quantification (dated by TCRdb to 2017 to 2018). At the level of the whole study: In a replicate experiment, RNA from around 18,000 or 91,000 naive CD8 T cells was split into five aliquots, four of which were sequenced. CD8 T cells were used in a methods study to benchmark molecular-identifier clustering-based TCR repertoire sequencing (MIDCIRS) and TCR RNA copy counting. Points the paper makes about the study in general: A single cell's worth of spiked-in Jurkat TCR RNA was reported detectable even among one million naive CD8 T cells. Clones above 20 RNA copies held over 98% of molecules in CMV-specific effector cells but under 1% in naive cells. Modeling gave about 3.2 recovered TCR RNA copies per cell versus 8 to 10 by digital PCR, implying about 30% capture efficiency. The naive libraries included spiked-in Jurkat TCR RNA (about ten copies' worth), and this Jurkat TCR RNA is not part of the donor repertoire. When barcode sub-clustering was left out, chimeric consensus sequences inflated TCR diversity, with chimeras reaching as high as 47%. Highly expanded clone sizes could be underestimated if identical TCR molecules share a barcode.

The CDR3 sequence holds 19 residues, the cysteine and phenylalanine included. The retained sequence is limited to the CDR3, 57 bases, with the frame set at the first base. The V end loses 2 bases and the J end loses 0 bases, and a stretch of 19 bases separates them. Sequences SEHNR (CDR1) and FQNEAQ (CDR2) are obtained from the germline V gene (reference sequence). This clonotype appeared a few times. The antigen it recognizes is unknown. Per-base quality was not reported, and no clone a single base away is much larger than it. Libraries were prepared through PCR. The reads were generated on a NextSeq 500. Bulk TCR libraries were made following a previously described method, with the TCR primers given in Table S5. Purification of total RNA was performed with the Qiagen AllPrep DNA/RNA kit. Before analysis, reads from multiple sequencing runs of one library were combined. The original methods were these. Only reads with exact TCR constant sequence were kept, trimmed to 150 nt, and grouped by their 12-nt molecular barcodes. Reads in each barcode group were sub-clustered using a 15% Levenshtein threshold, and a quality-weighted consensus sequence was built for each RNA molecule. Non-functional sequences were removed, as were lower-count sequences one edit away from another. Based on a fit of two negative binomial distributions, barcode sub-clusters having less than 20% of the maximum read count were discarded. TCRdb's own reprocessing of the public reads used fastp at Q25 and MiXCR and kept productive beta chains. Rows are combined by CDR3 protein, so each entry shows the most common genes and DNA. It is TCRdb's table, rather than the study itself, that gives the V and J calls and clone size. This sample is represented by about half a million distinct CDR3 sequences; about 26% of them were singletons. The leading ten clones occupy around 0.78% of the sample.

Libraries of naive CD8 T cells were built from around 20,000 to 1,000,000 sorted cells, with 10%, 30% or 50% of the purified RNA used. Naive CD8 T cells, defined as CD8+CD4-CCR7+CD45RA+, were FACS-sorted into RLT Plus buffer on a BD FACSAria II. To test detection sensitivity, Jurkat RNA equivalent to approximately ten TCR copies was spiked into samples of about 20,000-1,100,000 naive CD8 T cells. Enrichment of CD8 T cells was done with RosetteSep CD8+ T Cell Enrichment Cocktail plus Ficoll-Paque, and ACK red cell lysis came afterward. The specimen was naive CD8+ T cells from blood, with Jurkat cell RNA spiked in. The cell subset or site label here, explained by the study, means: FACS-sorted CD8+CD4-CCR7+CD45RA+ naive T cells. The chain employs TRBV7-9 and TRBJ2-2; possibly the D gene is TRBD1, per 6 matching bases. The receptor was derived from a human donor in good health. Some libraries in this study had Jurkat cell RNA spiked in. The bases are TGTGCCAGCAGCTTACACAGGGAAACTTTCACTACGAACACCGGGGAGCTGTTTTTT. Translated, it reads CASSLHRETFTTNTGELFF.